This TCR beta chain was observed in a study of CD8+CD57+ T cells in acquired aplastic anemia. Genomic DNA served as template for TCR beta VDJ and CDR3 profiling. TCRdb re-called the reads through MiXCR, storing one row per CDR3 protein. Counted here are some 240,000 distinct CDR3 sequences, 34% occurring once; the ten biggest clones make up more than 0.95%. Trimming removed 3 bases at V and 2 bases at J, with 8 bases between. In germline, CDR1 is LNHNV, CDR2 YYDKDF (reference sequence). CDR3 length: 14 amino acids. The chain combines TRBV15 with TRBJ1-3; TRBD1 is a possible D gene (5 bases). The sample consisted of sorted CD4+, CD8+, or CD8+CD57+ T cells (not recorded which) from PBMCs. The sequence was collected from a human donor in good health, serving as a control. DNA of the CDR3: TGTGCCACCAGCAGGGGGGAACCTGGAAACACCATATATTTT. It is translated as CATSRGEPGNTIYF.